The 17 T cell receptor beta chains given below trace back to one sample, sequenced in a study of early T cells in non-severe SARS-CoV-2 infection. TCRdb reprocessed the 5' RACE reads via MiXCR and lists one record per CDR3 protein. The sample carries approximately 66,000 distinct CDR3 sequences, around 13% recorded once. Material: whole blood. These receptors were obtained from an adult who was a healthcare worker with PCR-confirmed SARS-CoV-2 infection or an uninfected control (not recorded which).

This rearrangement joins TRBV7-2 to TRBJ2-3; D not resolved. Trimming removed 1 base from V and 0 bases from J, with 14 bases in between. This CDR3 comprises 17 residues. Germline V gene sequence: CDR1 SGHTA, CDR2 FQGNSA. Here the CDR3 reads CASSLGWITPSTDTQYF. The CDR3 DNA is TGTGCCAGCAGCTTAGGGTGGATAACTCCTAGCACAGATACGCAGTATTTT.

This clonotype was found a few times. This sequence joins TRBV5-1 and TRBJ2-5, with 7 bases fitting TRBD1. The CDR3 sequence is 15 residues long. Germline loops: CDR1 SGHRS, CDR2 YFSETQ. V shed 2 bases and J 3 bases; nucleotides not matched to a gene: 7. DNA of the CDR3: TGCGCCAGCAGCTTTGACCCCGGGACAGAAGAGACCCAGTACTTC. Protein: CASSFDPGTEETQYF.

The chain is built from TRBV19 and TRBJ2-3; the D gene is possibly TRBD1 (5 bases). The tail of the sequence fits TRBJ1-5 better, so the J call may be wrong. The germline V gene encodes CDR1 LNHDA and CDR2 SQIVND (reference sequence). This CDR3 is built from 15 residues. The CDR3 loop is CASSSKRGSTDTQHF. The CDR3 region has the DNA TGTGCCAGTTCAAGCAAGCGGGGGAGCACAGATACGCAGCATTTT.

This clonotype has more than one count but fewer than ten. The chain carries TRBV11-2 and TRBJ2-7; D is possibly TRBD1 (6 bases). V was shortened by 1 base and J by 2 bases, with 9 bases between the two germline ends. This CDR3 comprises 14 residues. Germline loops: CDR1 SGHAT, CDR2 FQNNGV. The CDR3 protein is CASSLVRGAYEQYF. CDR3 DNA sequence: TGTGCCAGCAGCTTAGTCAGGGGAGCCTACGAGCAGTACTTC.

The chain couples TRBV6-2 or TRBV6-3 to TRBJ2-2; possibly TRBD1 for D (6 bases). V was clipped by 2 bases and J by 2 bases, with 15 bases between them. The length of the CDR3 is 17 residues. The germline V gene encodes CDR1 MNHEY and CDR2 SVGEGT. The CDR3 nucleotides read TGTGCCAGCAGTTACGTCCCCGGGACACTTAACACCGGGGAGCTGTTTTTT. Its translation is CASSYVPGTLNTGELFF.

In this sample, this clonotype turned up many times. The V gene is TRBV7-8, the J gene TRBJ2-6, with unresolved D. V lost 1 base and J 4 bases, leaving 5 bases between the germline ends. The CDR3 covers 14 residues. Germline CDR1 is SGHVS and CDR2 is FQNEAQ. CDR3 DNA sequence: TGTGCCAGCAGCTTAGAATGGGGGGCCAACGTCCTGACTTTC. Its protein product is CASSLEWGANVLTF.

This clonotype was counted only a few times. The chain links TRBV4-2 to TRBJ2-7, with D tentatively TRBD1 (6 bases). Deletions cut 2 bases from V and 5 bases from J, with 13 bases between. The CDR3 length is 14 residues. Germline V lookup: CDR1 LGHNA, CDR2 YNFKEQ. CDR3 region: CASSQRQGSNEQYF. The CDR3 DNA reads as TGTGCCAGCAGCCAAAGGCAGGGGTCCAACGAGCAGTACTTC.

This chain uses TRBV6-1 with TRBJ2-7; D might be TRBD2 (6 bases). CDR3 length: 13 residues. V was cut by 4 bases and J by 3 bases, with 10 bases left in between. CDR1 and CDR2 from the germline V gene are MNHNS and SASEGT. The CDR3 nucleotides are TGTGCCAGCAGTGCGGGGGAGTTCTACGAGCAGTACTTC. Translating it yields CASSAGEFYEQYF.

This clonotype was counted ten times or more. Here the CDR3 reads CSGVNGGYTF. CDR3 DNA sequence: TGCAGCGGGGTGAATGGGGGCTACACCTTC. V is TRBV29-1 and J is TRBJ1-2; D is uncertain. Trimming cost V 7 bases and J 8 bases, with 11 bases left between them. This CDR3 contains 10 residues. Germline loops: CDR1 SQVTM, CDR2 ANQGSEA.

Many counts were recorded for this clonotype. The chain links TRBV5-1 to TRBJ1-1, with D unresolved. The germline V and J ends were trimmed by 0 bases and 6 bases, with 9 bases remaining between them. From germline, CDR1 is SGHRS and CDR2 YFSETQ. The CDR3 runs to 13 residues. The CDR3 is CASSLGVMAEAFF. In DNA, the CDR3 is TGCGCCAGCAGCTTGGGGGTGATGGCTGAAGCTTTCTTT.

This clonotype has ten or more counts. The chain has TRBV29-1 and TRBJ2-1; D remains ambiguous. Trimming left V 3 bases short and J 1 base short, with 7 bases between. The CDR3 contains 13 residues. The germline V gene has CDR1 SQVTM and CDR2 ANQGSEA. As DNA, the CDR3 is TGCAGCGTTGATCGTGTGTCCTACAATGAGCAGTTCTTC. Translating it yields CSVDRVSYNEQFF.

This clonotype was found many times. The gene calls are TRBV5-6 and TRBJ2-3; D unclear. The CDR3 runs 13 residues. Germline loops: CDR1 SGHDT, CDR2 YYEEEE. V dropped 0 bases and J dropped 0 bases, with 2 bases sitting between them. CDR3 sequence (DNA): TGTGCCAGCAGCTTGGGCAGCACAGATACGCAGTATTTT. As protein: CASSLGSTDTQYF.

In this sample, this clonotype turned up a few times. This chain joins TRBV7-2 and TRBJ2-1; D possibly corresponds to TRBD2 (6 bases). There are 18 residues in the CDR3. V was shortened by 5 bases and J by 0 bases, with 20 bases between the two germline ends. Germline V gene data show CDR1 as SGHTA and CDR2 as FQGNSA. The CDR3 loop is CASSLEGTAILSYNEQFF. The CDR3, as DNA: TGTGCCAGCAGCCTCGAAGGGACTGCCATTCTCTCCTACAATGAGCAGTTCTTC.

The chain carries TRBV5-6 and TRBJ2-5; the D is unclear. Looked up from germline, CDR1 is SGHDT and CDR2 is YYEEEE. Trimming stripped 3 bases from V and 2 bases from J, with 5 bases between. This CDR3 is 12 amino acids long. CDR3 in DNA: TGTGCCAGCAGCTCTCAGCAAGAGACCCAGTACTTC. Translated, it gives CASSSQQETQYF.

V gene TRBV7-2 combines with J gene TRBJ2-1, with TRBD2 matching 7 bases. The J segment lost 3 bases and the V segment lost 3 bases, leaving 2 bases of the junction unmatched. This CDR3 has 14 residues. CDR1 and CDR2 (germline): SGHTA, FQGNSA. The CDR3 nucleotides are TGTGCCAGCAGCTTCACTAGCGACTACAATGAGCAGTTCTTC. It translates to CASSFTSDYNEQFF.

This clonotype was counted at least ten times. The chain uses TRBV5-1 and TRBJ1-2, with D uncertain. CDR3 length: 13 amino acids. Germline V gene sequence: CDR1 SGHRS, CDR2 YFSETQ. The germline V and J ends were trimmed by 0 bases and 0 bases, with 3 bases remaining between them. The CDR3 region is CASSLDANYGYTF. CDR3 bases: TGCGCCAGCAGCTTGGATGCTAACTATGGCTACACCTTC.

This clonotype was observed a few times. CDR3 bases: TGTGCCAGCAGCCACGGGCCCTCCTACGAGCAGTACTTC. Protein sequence: CASSHGPSYEQYF. V usage is TRBV6-2 or TRBV6-3 and J usage is TRBJ2-7, with D unclear. The germline V gene encodes CDR1 MNHEY and CDR2 SVGEGT. The ends were cut back, 6 bases at V and 0 bases at J, with 9 bases in the middle. This CDR3 is 13 amino acids long.